These 26 T cell receptor beta chains came from one sample sequenced in a study of T cell changes during pregnancy in multiple sclerosis. Clones were read by immunoSEQ multiplex PCR, and TCRdb kept only the in-frame ones, dropping some. The table shows around 31,000 clones, with 93% occurring only once. The sequencing here drew on CD4+ T cells from peripheral blood mononuclear cells, taken in the second trimester of pregnancy. The receptors stem from a female donor with multiple sclerosis, enrolled in a pregnancy study.

In DNA form, the CDR3 reads TGTGCCAGCAGCTTAGTAGTCACTAACACCGGGGAGCTGTTTTTT. This codes for CASSLVVTNTGELFF. The chain carries TRBV7-2 and TRBJ2-2; D uncertain. The germline gives CDR1 SGHTA, CDR2 FQGNSA. The CDR3 has 15 amino acids. Between the trimmed V and J ends, which lost 1 base and 2 bases, there was a span of 8 bases.

The V gene is TRBV10-2, the J gene TRBJ1-1; 9 bases fit TRBD1. This CDR3 has 13 residues. Germline CDR1 is WSHSY and CDR2 is SAAADI. The V gene end was trimmed by 6 bases and the J gene end by 3 bases; junction bases not matched to a gene: 2. For the CDR3, the DNA is TGCGCCAGCAGACAGGGGGCGGACACTGAAGCTTTCTTT. This gives the protein CASRQGADTEAFF.

This chain links TRBV4-3 with TRBJ2-3; 7 bases match TRBD2. The CDR3 sequence is 17 residues long. Looked up from germline, CDR1 is LGHNA and CDR2 is YSLEER. The junction had 11 bases not matched to a gene; V was cut back by 1 base and J by 4 bases. The CDR3 DNA reads TGCGCCAGCAGCCAAGGTGCTGGGCGGGAGTATGCAGATACGCAGTATTTT. It encodes CASSQGAGREYADTQYF.

The chain couples TRBV18 to TRBJ2-7; possibly TRBD1 for D (5 bases). CDR1 KGHSH and CDR2 LQKENI come from the germline V gene. The V end lost 4 bases, the J end lost 2 bases, and 12 bases lay between the germline ends. There are 14 residues in the CDR3. CDR3 residues: CASSLLGQAYEQYF. CDR3 DNA: TGTGCCAGCTCACTCTTGGGGCAGGCCTACGAGCAGTACTTC.

The count of this clone is one. The V and J genes are TRBV5-4 and TRBJ2-2; 7 bases fit TRBD1. The CDR3 runs to 15 residues. After removal of 3 bases from V and 0 bases from J, the junction contained 2 bases not matched to a gene. Germline V gene lookup returns CDR1 SGHNT and CDR2 YYREEE (reference sequence). The CDR3 protein is CASSSGTANTGELFF. The CDR3, as DNA: TGTGCCAGCAGCTCTGGGACAGCGAACACCGGGGAGCTGTTTTTT.

The V call is TRBV2, the J call TRBJ2-7; D is possibly TRBD2 (6 bases). Trimming shortened V by 2 bases and J by 1 base, and 9 bases separated the two germline ends. CDR1 SNHLY and CDR2 FYNNEI come from the germline V gene. This CDR3 is built from 14 residues. CDR3 nucleotide sequence: TGTGCCAGCAGTGAAACCGGGAGTTCCTACGAGCAGTACTTC. This translates into CASSETGSSYEQYF.

The V call is TRBV4-1, the J call TRBJ2-1, with D possibly TRBD2 on 7 matching bases. The CDR3 is 15 residues long. Germline V lookup: CDR1 MGHRA, CDR2 YSYEKL. Trimming shortened V by 0 bases and J by 10 bases, and 16 bases separated the two germline ends. CDR3 loop: CASSQDDGRRGEQFF. CDR3 sequence (DNA): TGCGCCAGCAGCCAAGACGACGGGAGGAGGGGGGAGCAGTTCTTC.

The chain recombines TRBV19 with TRBJ2-1; TRBD2 matches 7 bases. This CDR3 spans 14 amino acids. CDR1 LNHDA and CDR2 SQIVND come from the germline V gene (reference sequence). The trim removed 8 bases at V and 1 base at J, leaving 5 bases unmatched. CDR3 protein: CASQLAGSYNEQFF. The CDR3 nucleotides read TGTGCCAGTCAGTTAGCGGGTTCCTACAATGAGCAGTTCTTC.

The gene calls are TRBV15 and TRBJ2-3; a weak D match, TRBD1 (6 bases). Looked up from germline, CDR1 is LNHNV and CDR2 is YYDKDF (reference sequence). The CDR3 length is 17 residues. V gave up 0 bases and J gave up 4 bases, with 17 bases separating them. CDR3: CATSRDDYRERSDTQYF. The CDR3 DNA is TGTGCCACCAGCAGAGACGACTACAGGGAAAGGTCAGATACGCAGTATTTT.

This clone has a single count. The conserved closing phenylalanine or tryptophan is absent in this CDR3, likely reflecting a read error. It is unclear where the CDR3 begins or ends on the DNA, so no DNA is shown, and the CDR3 is as TCRdb lists it. The chain has TRBV6-5 and TRBJ2-7; the table assigns TRBD2, which was not confirmed against the DNA. The CDR3 spans 14 residues, counting both ends. Germline CDR1 and CDR2: MNHEY and SVGAGI. CDR3 sequence: CASSTRTSGRGRSL.

The chain carries TRBV5-1 and TRBJ2-5, with 9 bases lining up with TRBD2. J gave up 0 bases and V 4 bases, and 28 bases lay outside the gene matches. The CDR3 sequence is 23 residues long. Looked up from germline, CDR1 is SGHRS and CDR2 is YFSETQ. CDR3 residues: CASSGLSQDPRSGRTPNQETQYF. The CDR3 bases are TGCGCCAGCAGCGGATTAAGCCAGGATCCCCGTAGCGGGAGAACCCCCAACCAAGAGACCCAGTACTTC.

The rearrangement joins TRBV18 to TRBJ1-5; D might be TRBD1 (5 bases). Between the trimmed V and J ends, which lost 2 bases and 2 bases, there was a span of 13 bases. CDR3 length: 16 amino acids. The germline V gene encodes CDR1 KGHSH and CDR2 LQKENI. The CDR3 is CASSPGFGGGNQPQHF. The CDR3 DNA follows: TGTGCCAGCTCACCAGGTTTTGGGGGGGGCAATCAGCCCCAGCATTTT.

The rearrangement links TRBV11-2 to TRBJ2-5, with D possibly matching TRBD2 (6 bases). The CDR3 is 16 amino acids. V lost 3 bases to trimming and J lost 3 bases, with 17 bases between them. The germline V gene encodes CDR1 SGHAT and CDR2 FQNNGV. The CDR3 coding sequence is TGTGCCAGCAGCTTCTACCTGAATCTAGCGAAAGAGACCCAGTACTTC. Translating gives CASSFYLNLAKETQYF.

V usage is TRBV28 and J usage is TRBJ1-4; 10 nucleotides align to TRBD1. Germline CDR1 is MDHEN and CDR2 is SYDVKM. This CDR3 spans 17 amino acids. Trimming cost V 4 bases and J 0 bases; bases outside gene matches: 5. The CDR3 protein is CASSSRDRGATNEKLFF. CDR3 sequence (DNA): TGTGCCAGCAGTTCCCGGGACAGGGGAGCAACTAATGAAAAACTGTTTTTT.

The rearrangement uses TRBV9 and TRBJ1-6, with D perhaps TRBD1 (5 bases). Germline V lookup: CDR1 SGDLS, CDR2 YYNGEE. This CDR3 is built from 15 residues. Trimming took 4 bases from V and 8 from J, leaving 16 bases between them. The CDR3 here is CASSSRGLLYSPLHF. The CDR3 DNA sequence: TGTGCCAGCAGCTCAAGGGGCCTATTGTATTCACCCCTCCACTTT.

This clone was recorded only once. The genes are TRBV6-1 and TRBJ1-2; TRBD1 might be the D (6 bases). The CDR3 totals 13 residues. The V and J ends lost 4 bases and 7 bases respectively, with 13 bases between them. Germline V gene sequence: CDR1 MNHNS, CDR2 SASEGT. The CDR3 region has the DNA TGTGCCAGCAGTGCGAAAACAGGGAGTGGCTACACCTTC. It specifies CASSAKTGSGYTF.

The chain employs TRBV5-1 and TRBJ1-1; D may be TRBD1 (6 bases). CDR1 is SGHRS, CDR2 YFSETQ, per germline. This CDR3 comprises 14 residues. Trimming left V 0 bases short and J 1 base short, with 7 bases between. The CDR3 protein is CASSLETGNTEAFF. DNA for the CDR3: TGCGCCAGCAGCTTGGAGACAGGGAACACTGAAGCTTTCTTT.

The chain recombines TRBV2 with TRBJ2-7; tentatively, D is TRBD2 (5 bases). The CDR3 spans 12 residues. Trimming left V 6 bases short and J 5 bases short, with 11 bases between. Per the germline V gene, CDR1 is SNHLY and CDR2 is FYNNEI. CDR3 bases: TGTGCCAGCAGCGGGGTACGGAACGAGCAGTACTTC. Its protein product is CASSGVRNEQYF. Combining the CDR3 with reference TRBV2 and TRBJ2-7 gives the whole variable domain EPEVTQTPSHQVTQMGQEVILRCVPISNHLYFYWYRQILGQKVEFLVSFYNNEISEKSEIFDDQFSVERPDGSNFTLKIRSTKLEDSAMYFCASSGVRNEQYFGPGTRLTVT.

The rearrangement links TRBV11-2 to TRBJ2-7, with 13 bases lining up with TRBD2. The CDR3 loop spans 18 amino acids. Germline CDR1 is SGHAT and CDR2 is FQNNGV. J lost 2 bases, V lost 0 bases, and 7 bases had no gene match. The CDR3 DNA reads TGTGCCAGCAGCTTAGAGGTTACCGGGACTAGCGGGACCTACGAGCAGTACTTC. Translation gives CASSLEVTGTSGTYEQYF.

DNA of the CDR3: TGTGCCAGCAGCTCAGGACAGGGCCAGAACTATGGCTACACCTTC. This codes for CASSSGQGQNYGYTF. The chain carries TRBV7-9 and TRBJ1-2, with 8 bases identical to TRBD1. There are 15 residues in the CDR3. The germline V gene has CDR1 SEHNR and CDR2 FQNEAQ (reference sequence). V lost 4 bases and J lost 2; bases outside the gene matches: 6.

The gene calls are TRBV2 and TRBJ2-4; 7 nucleotides align to TRBD2. The length of the CDR3 is 16 residues. CDR1 is SNHLY and CDR2 is FYNNEI in the germline V gene. V shed 2 bases, J shed 0 bases, and the junction held 4 bases outside the gene matches. CDR3 residues: CASSELAGLAKNIQYF. In DNA form, the CDR3 reads TGTGCCAGCAGTGAATTAGCGGGCCTAGCCAAAAACATTCAGTACTTC. The variable domain in full, with the rest retrieved from reference TRBV2 and TRBJ2-4, is EPEVTQTPSHQVTQMGQEVILRCVPISNHLYFYWYRQILGQKVEFLVSFYNNEISEKSEIFDDQFSVERPDGSNFTLKIRSTKLEDSAMYFCASSELAGLAKNIQYFGAGTRLSVL.

The chain uses TRBV2 and TRBJ1-1; TRBD1 is a possible D gene (5 bases). This CDR3 comprises 14 residues. The V gene's germline CDR1 is SNHLY and CDR2 FYNNEI. The V gene lost 3 bases and the J gene lost 4 bases, with 12 bases spanning the gap. The CDR3 spells CASSDQGLSTEAFF. DNA for the CDR3: TGTGCCAGCAGTGATCAGGGCTTGAGCACTGAAGCTTTCTTT.

This chain connects TRBV6-6 to TRBJ1-1; 8 positions agree with TRBD1. This CDR3 comprises 14 residues. With V trimmed by 2 bases and J by 1 base, 0 bases remained unmatched. The V gene's germline CDR1 is MNHNY and CDR2 SVGAGI (reference sequence). The CDR3 DNA follows: TGTGCCAGCAGTTACGACAGGGGGAACACTGAAGCTTTCTTT. It specifies CASSYDRGNTEAFF.

The J gene is TRBJ1-4, the V gene TRBV7-9, with 7 bases lining up with TRBD1. Losses at the gene ends were 3 bases for V and 5 bases for J; bases not matched to a gene: 6. The CDR3 runs to 15 residues. Germline V gene data show CDR1 as SEHNR and CDR2 as FQNEAQ (reference sequence). This CDR3 reads CASSLTGQANEKLFF. The CDR3 DNA follows: TGTGCCAGCAGCTTGACCGGACAGGCCAATGAAAAACTGTTTTTT.

The chain links TRBV19 to TRBJ2-2; D is perhaps TRBD1 (6 bases). V lost 2 bases, J lost 5 bases, and 12 bases lay in between. Germline CDR1 reads LNHDA; CDR2 reads SQIVND (reference sequence). The CDR3 consists of 15 residues. CDR3 region: CASSIKGERTGELFF. DNA for the CDR3: TGTGCCAGTAGTATAAAGGGGGAAAGAACCGGGGAGCTGTTTTTT.

The chain joins TRBV5-1 to TRBJ2-5; perhaps TRBD2 as D (6 bases). The CDR3 is 15 residues long. Germline V CDR1 and CDR2: SGHRS, YFSETQ. V lost 3 bases and J lost 4, with 16 bases in between. In DNA form, the CDR3 reads TGCGCCAGCAGCTCCCGGGGACTGGGAGGAGAGACCCAGTACTTC. Its protein product is CASSSRGLGGETQYF.